The 29 T cell receptor beta chains below all came from one sample that was sequenced in a study of control samples from healthy donors and cancer patients. Profiled with immunoSEQ multiplex PCR; TCRdb holds only in-frame clones, not every one. The data show some 250,000 clones, with almost 85% seen just once and less than 15% held by the top ten. The sequencing input was PBMCs. All receptors come from a woman aged 60-75 years with lung cancer.

The V gene is TRBV5-4, the J gene TRBJ1-4; D ambiguous. CDR1 is SGHNT and CDR2 is YYREEE in the germline V gene (reference sequence). Trimming left V 0 bases short and J 9 bases short, with 6 bases between. The CDR3 runs 12 residues. The CDR3 here is CASSLDSQKLFF. The CDR3 region has the DNA TGTGCCAGCAGCTTGGACAGTCAAAAACTGTTTTTT.

The table lists this clone with a few counts. The rearrangement links TRBV28 to TRBJ1-1; 8 nucleotides match TRBD1. Germline lookup yields CDR1 MDHEN and CDR2 SYDVKM. The length of the CDR3 is 15 residues. The V segment lost 3 bases and the J segment 3 bases; nucleotides outside the gene matches: 6. The CDR3 region has the DNA TGTGCCAGCAGTTTGTATACAGGGGGGGACACTGAAGCTTTCTTT. Encoded protein: CASSLYTGGDTEAFF.

CDR3 residues: CASALDKFSYEQYF. DNA for the CDR3: TGTGCCAGTGCCTTGGACAAATTCTCCTACGAGCAGTACTTC. This chain joins TRBV6-5 and TRBJ2-7, with a possible D match to TRBD1 (5 bases). This CDR3 region has 14 residues. Germline V gives CDR1 MNHEY, CDR2 SVGAGI. Trimming stripped 9 bases from V and 0 bases from J, with 15 bases between.

The genes are TRBV2 and TRBJ2-3; 10 positions agree with TRBD1. CDR3 length: 13 amino acids. The J segment lost 8 bases and the V segment lost 5 bases, leaving 4 bases of the junction unmatched. The V gene's germline CDR1 is SNHLY and CDR2 FYNNEI. The CDR3 loop reads CASSPGTGATQYF. The CDR3 DNA reads as TGTGCCAGCAGTCCCGGGACAGGGGCTACGCAGTATTTT. The full variable domain, with the rest looked up from reference TRBV2 and TRBJ2-3, is EPEVTQTPSHQVTQMGQEVILRCVPISNHLYFYWYRQILGQKVEFLVSFYNNEISEKSEIFDDQFSVERPDGSNFTLKIRSTKLEDSAMYFCASSPGTGATQYFGPGTRLTVL.

This chain uses TRBV25-1 with TRBJ1-1; D is unresolved. Per germline, CDR1 MGHDK and CDR2 SYGVNS. Trimming left V 8 bases short and J 4 bases short, with 8 bases between. The CDR3 contains 11 residues. The CDR3 nucleotides are TGTGCCAGCCTCAGGCCCACTGAAGCTTTCTTT. The encoded protein is CASLRPTEAFF.

This chain links TRBV5-4 with TRBJ2-7; possible D gene TRBD1, 6 bases. The CDR3 sequence is 12 residues long. Germline lookup yields CDR1 SGHNT and CDR2 YYREEE (reference sequence). Trimming stripped 3 bases from V and 6 bases from J, with 10 bases between. CDR3 nucleotide sequence: TGTGCCAGCAGCTCAACAGGGAGCGAGCAGTACTTC. It yields the protein CASSSTGSEQYF.

The chain joins TRBV24-1 to TRBJ2-7; tentatively, D is TRBD2 (6 bases). The CDR3 runs 12 residues. V shed 9 bases and J shed 1 base, with 9 bases lying between them. The V gene's germline CDR1 is KGHDR and CDR2 SFDVKD. The CDR3 spells CATQGGSYEQYF. DNA for the CDR3: TGTGCCACCCAGGGAGGATCCTACGAGCAGTACTTC.

The chain employs TRBV2 and TRBJ2-6; D ambiguous. Germline CDR1 is SNHLY and CDR2 is FYNNEI. V lost 7 bases, J lost 4 bases, and 11 bases lay in between. The CDR3 has 14 residues. The CDR3 DNA follows: TGTGCCAGCATCCTCGATCAGGGGGCCAACGTCCTGACTTTC. Its protein is CASILDQGANVLTF.

This chain connects TRBV6-1 to TRBJ1-6; no clear D gene. The germline CDR1 and CDR2 sequences are MNHNS and SASEGT. The CDR3 covers 13 residues. The V end lost 3 bases, the J end lost 10 bases, and 10 bases lay between the germline ends. The CDR3 DNA is TGTGCCAGCAGTGACAAGTGGTCCTCACCCCTCCACTTT. It yields the protein CASSDKWSSPLHF.

The chain is built from TRBV5-6 and TRBJ1-1; possible D gene TRBD1, 5 bases. Trimming pared 0 bases from V and 6 bases from J, leaving 9 bases between. Germline CDR1 SGHDT, CDR2 YYEEEE. This CDR3 contains 13 residues. CDR3 sequence (DNA): TGTGCCAGCAGCTTGGACAGGTGGGCTGAAGCTTTCTTT. This encodes CASSLDRWAEAFF.

J is TRBJ1-2 and V is TRBV24-1; D not resolved. V gave up 4 bases and J gave up 4 bases, with 6 bases separating them. This CDR3 has 12 residues. From germline, CDR1 is KGHDR and CDR2 SFDVKD. The CDR3 reads CATSDGIYGYTF. The CDR3 nucleotides are TGTGCCACCAGTGACGGGATCTATGGCTACACCTTC.

This clone has just one count. In nucleotides, the CDR3 is TGTGCCAGCAGCCAAGTCACCCAAGGGCCCCAGCATTTT. It encodes CASSQVTQGPQHF. The J gene is TRBJ1-5, the V gene TRBV3-1 (or the pseudogene TRBV3-2), with D uncertain. V shed 1 base and J shed 9 bases, with 10 bases lying between them. CDR1 is LGHDT, CDR2 YNNKEL, per germline (reference sequence). This CDR3 comprises 13 residues.

The genes are TRBV10-3 and TRBJ1-2; TRBD1 is a possible D gene (6 bases). Looked up from germline, CDR1 is ENHRY and CDR2 is SYGVKD. The CDR3 is made up of 15 amino acids. Trimming pared 6 bases from V and 3 bases from J, leaving 17 bases between. The CDR3 loop reads CAIRVERAGDYGYTF. DNA of the CDR3: TGTGCCATCAGAGTGGAAAGAGCAGGGGACTATGGCTACACCTTC.

The chain combines TRBV18 with TRBJ1-1; D gene ambiguous. The V end was cut by 0 bases, the J end by 1 base, with 12 bases between. The CDR3 totals 16 residues. From germline, CDR1 is KGHSH and CDR2 LQKENI. The CDR3 sequence: CASSPPSVQTNTEAFF. For the CDR3, the DNA is TGTGCCAGCTCACCACCGAGTGTTCAGACGAACACTGAAGCTTTCTTT.

The rearrangement joins TRBV5-6 to TRBJ2-7, with no clear D. The CDR3 is 14 amino acids. V lost 0 bases, J lost 1 base, and 8 bases lay in between. Germline V gene lookup returns CDR1 SGHDT and CDR2 YYEEEE. In DNA, the CDR3 is TGTGCCAGCAGCTTGGTGGCAGTGTCCTACGAGCAGTACTTC. Its protein is CASSLVAVSYEQYF.

J is TRBJ1-2 and V is TRBV6-6; no clear D. CDR3 length: 12 amino acids. With 7 bases removed from V and 8 bases from J, the gap between germline ends came to 14 bases. Germline V gene sequence: CDR1 MNHNY, CDR2 SVGAGI (reference sequence). The DNA of the CDR3 is TGTGCCAGCACCCAAACCGTCGAGGGCTACACCTTC. This encodes CASTQTVEGYTF.

This clone was seen once. The rearrangement uses TRBV9 and TRBJ1-2, with TRBD1 as a possible D gene (5 bases). This CDR3 spans 13 amino acids. With 5 bases removed from V and 4 bases from J, the gap between germline ends came to 12 bases. The V gene's germline CDR1 is SGDLS and CDR2 YYNGEE. The CDR3 protein is CASSAGLSYGYTF. The CDR3 nucleotides are TGTGCCAGCAGTGCAGGGTTATCCTATGGCTACACCTTC.

The chain has TRBV18 and TRBJ1-2; D is ambiguous. V lost 3 bases, J lost 8 bases, and 13 bases lay in between. The germline V gene has CDR1 KGHSH and CDR2 LQKENI. The CDR3 is made up of 13 amino acids. The CDR3 protein is CASSPWGDYGYTF. The DNA for the CDR3 is TGTGCCAGCTCACCCTGGGGTGATTACGGCTACACCTTC.

The rearrangement uses TRBV6-5 and TRBJ1-4; a weak D match, TRBD1 (5 bases). The V end lost 2 bases, the J end lost 7 bases, and 11 bases lay between the germline ends. There are 14 residues in the CDR3. Germline values: CDR1 MNHEY, CDR2 SVGAGI. The CDR3 sequence is CASSYGGWGEKLFF. In DNA form, the CDR3 reads TGTGCCAGCAGTTACGGGGGATGGGGTGAAAAACTGTTTTTT.

The genes are TRBV5-1 and TRBJ1-6; TRBD1 might be the D (6 bases). This CDR3 contains 16 residues. CDR1 is SGHRS and CDR2 is YFSETQ in the germline V gene. Trimming shortened V by 4 bases and J by 7 bases, and 18 bases separated the two germline ends. CDR3 sequence (DNA): TGCGCCAGCAGCCCGTATGCGGGGGCAGAAAATTCACCCCTCCACTTT. Protein sequence: CASSPYAGAENSPLHF.

The V call is TRBV30, the J call TRBJ2-7; a weak D match, TRBD2 (6 bases). Trimming removed 2 bases from V and 7 bases from J, with 15 bases in between. CDR1 is GTSNPN, CDR2 SVGIG, per germline (reference sequence). CDR3 length: 13 residues. The CDR3, as DNA: TGTGCCTGGAGTTGGCAGGGAGGTAGGGAGCAGTACTTC. Amino acids: CAWSWQGGREQYF.

The chain links TRBV6-5 to TRBJ2-1; 12 bases line up with TRBD2. This CDR3 has 15 amino acids. The germline V gene has CDR1 MNHEY and CDR2 SVGAGI. Trimming removed 11 bases from V and 8 bases from J; junction bases left unmatched: 13. CDR3 region: CAGTRLAGGLDEQFF. The DNA of the CDR3 is TGTGCCGGAACGCGGCTAGCGGGGGGGTTAGATGAGCAGTTCTTC.

The V and J genes are TRBV10-3 and TRBJ2-1; D is possibly TRBD2 (5 bases). Trimming shortened V by 0 bases and J by 10 bases, and 13 bases separated the two germline ends. In germline, CDR1 is ENHRY, CDR2 SYGVKD. The CDR3 covers 14 residues. The CDR3 DNA follows: TGTGCCATCAGTGAGTCGCAGACTATTTCCGAGCAGTTCTTC. It encodes CAISESQTISEQFF.

The rearrangement links TRBV5-1 to TRBJ2-2; the match to TRBD2 covers 9 bases. The CDR3 totals 17 residues. V lost 4 bases to trimming and J lost 2 bases; unmatched junction nucleotides: 9. Germline loops: CDR1 SGHRS, CDR2 YFSETQ. CDR3 sequence: CASSLAETSGNTGELFF. In DNA form, the CDR3 reads TGCGCCAGCAGCCTAGCTGAGACTAGCGGAAACACCGGGGAGCTGTTTTTT.

This clone appeared once. V is TRBV5-4 and J is TRBJ2-7; 8 bases fit TRBD2. This CDR3 spans 15 amino acids. Germline V CDR1 and CDR2: SGHNT, YYREEE (reference sequence). The V and J ends lost 4 bases and 5 bases, in that order; junction bases with no gene match: 11. CDR3 protein: CASSPGGLRAHEQYF. The DNA of the CDR3 is TGTGCCAGCAGCCCGGGGGGGCTTCGCGCCCACGAGCAGTACTTC.

The CDR3 spells CASSLWDRRNTEAFF. The CDR3 nucleotides read TGTGCCAGTAGTCTGTGGGACAGGAGGAACACTGAAGCTTTCTTT. The chain links TRBV19 to TRBJ1-1; 8 bases are a match to TRBD1. The CDR3 runs to 15 residues. The trim removed 5 bases at V and 1 base at J, leaving 6 bases unmatched. Looked up from germline, CDR1 is LNHDA and CDR2 is SQIVND (reference sequence).

This chain uses TRBV2 with TRBJ2-5; 11 nucleotides match TRBD2. The CDR3 has 15 amino acids. Germline V lookup: CDR1 SNHLY, CDR2 FYNNEI. V gave up 4 bases and J gave up 5 bases; unmatched junction bases: 6. CDR3 loop: CASSAGLAVEETQYF. The CDR3 DNA reads TGTGCCAGCAGTGCGGGACTAGCGGTAGAGGAGACCCAGTACTTC.

On this clone: At one end, the junction sequence differs from germline, possibly due to a read error. The J gene is TRBJ1-2, the V gene TRBV3-1 (or the pseudogene TRBV3-2); no firm D call. The CDR3 runs 13 residues. CDR1 and CDR2 from the germline V gene are LGHDT and YNNKEL (reference sequence). Written as DNA, the CDR3 is TGTGCCAGCAGTCAAGTGGGATTCTATGGCTACACCTTC. Translated: CASSQVGFYGYTF.

This clone was counted a few times. One end of the junction fails to match germline, which may point to a read error. The rearrangement uses TRBV7-7 and TRBJ2-2; D might be TRBD1 (6 bases). Germline CDR1 reads SSHAT; CDR2 reads FNYEAQ (reference sequence). This CDR3 region has 14 residues. CDR3 amino acids: CASSRTVYTGELFF. In DNA form, the CDR3 reads TGTGCTAGCAGCCGGACAGTGTACACCGGGGAGCTGTTTTTT. The variable domain in full, with the rest retrieved from reference TRBV7-7 and TRBJ2-2, is GAGVSQSPRYKVTKRGQDVTLRCDPISSHATLYWYQQALGQGPEFLTYFNYEAQPDKSGLPSDRFSAERPEGSISTLTIQRTEQRDSAMYRCASSRTVYTGELFFGEGSRLTVL.